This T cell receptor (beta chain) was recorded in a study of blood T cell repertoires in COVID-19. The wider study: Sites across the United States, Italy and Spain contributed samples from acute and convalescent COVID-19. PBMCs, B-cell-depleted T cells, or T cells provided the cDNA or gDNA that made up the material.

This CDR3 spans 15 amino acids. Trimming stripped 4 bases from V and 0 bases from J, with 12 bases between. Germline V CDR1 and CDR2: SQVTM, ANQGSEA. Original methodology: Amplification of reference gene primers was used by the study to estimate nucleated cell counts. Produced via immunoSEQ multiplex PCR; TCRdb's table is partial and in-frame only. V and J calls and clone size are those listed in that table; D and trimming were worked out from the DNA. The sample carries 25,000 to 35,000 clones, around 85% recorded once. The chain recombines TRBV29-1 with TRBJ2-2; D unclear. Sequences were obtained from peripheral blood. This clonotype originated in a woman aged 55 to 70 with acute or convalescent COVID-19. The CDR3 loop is CSVVGVRANTGELFF. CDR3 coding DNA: TGCAGCGTTGTCGGAGTTCGAGCGAACACCGGGGAGCTGTTTTTT.